This T cell receptor (beta chain) appears in the sequencing data of a study of low-dose radiotherapy and immunotherapy resistance in tumors. Priming of first-strand cDNA relied on TRAV- and TRBV-specific primers (covering alpha and beta chains). For amplifying TCRs, the PCR ran for about 22 cycles with Phusion, which was used together with a constant-region primer and the adapter on the V primers. TCRdb reprocessed the reads with MiXCR, giving one entry per CDR3 protein. The table includes 85,000 to 95,000 distinct CDR3 sequences, under 9.5% detected once. Specified time point: before trial treatment. The CDR3 spans 12 residues. Per germline, CDR1 DFQATT and CDR2 SNEGSKA (reference sequence). With 7 bases removed from V and 1 base from J, the gap between germline ends came to 8 bases. This clonotype was counted at least ten times.

The sequence derives from a male donor with prostate cancer. Sequencing used PBMCs, obtained before treatment. The rearrangement links TRBV20-1 to TRBJ1-3; D is unresolved. In nucleotides, the CDR3 is TGCAGTGTCTTGGTTTCTGGAAACACCATATATTTT. This translates into CSVLVSGNTIYF.